These 9 T cell receptor beta chains were sequenced from one sample in a study. TCRdb fed the reads into MiXCR, producing one record per CDR3 protein. Of some 1,500 distinct CDR3 sequences in the sample, about 20% were seen once. Specimen: CD8+ T cells (not recorded whether cultured). These receptors all come from a female donor.

The chain combines TRBV6-6 with TRBJ2-7; D call uncertain. Germline CDR1 is MNHNY and CDR2 is SVGAGI (reference sequence). This CDR3 comprises 11 residues. Here the CDR3 DNA reads TGTGAAAGCCGAGACGGGCCCTCGCCGTACTTC. Residues: CESRDGPSPYF.

This clonotype was seen a handful of times. Compared with germline, one end of the junction differs, possibly owing to a read error. The chain is built from TRBV5-8 and TRBJ2-5, with 7 bases fitting TRBD1. Looked up from germline, CDR1 is SGHTS and CDR2 is YDEGEE. The CDR3 loop spans 15 amino acids. CDR3 coding DNA: TGTGCCAGCATCTTGATGGGACAGTCCCTTGGGACCCAGTACTTC. It specifies CASILMGQSLGTQYF.

The chain carries TRBV12-3 or TRBV12-4 and TRBJ2-5; the match to TRBD2 covers 12 bases. The ends lost 2 bases at V and 5 bases at J; junction bases unmatched: 12. This CDR3 has 18 residues. This CDR3 reads CASSLRVNLAGGHETQYF. CDR3 in DNA: TGTGCCAGCAGTTTACGTGTGAACCTAGCGGGGGGGCATGAGACCCAGTACTTC.

This clonotype was picked up a small number of times. The V gene is TRBV6-1, the J gene TRBJ2-7; D could derive from TRBD1 or TRBD2 (6 bases each). This CDR3 has 12 residues. Germline V gives CDR1 MNHNS, CDR2 SASEGT. V was clipped by 8 bases and J by 3 bases, with 11 bases between them. CDR3 nucleotides: TGTGCCAGCTCGGGGGACAACTACGAGCAGTACTTC. As protein: CASSGDNYEQYF.

J is TRBJ2-2 and V is TRBV28; D gene uncertain. V shed 1 base and J shed 6 bases, with 9 bases lying between them. The CDR3 runs 14 residues. Germline CDR1 is MDHEN and CDR2 is SYDVKM. In DNA, the CDR3 is TGTGCCAGCAGTTTATCGATCCGGGCCGGGGAGCTGTTTTTT. This codes for CASSLSIRAGELFF.

This clonotype was counted between two and nine times. It may be a read error: a sequence one base away is much more abundant. V usage is TRBV12-3 or TRBV12-4 and J usage is TRBJ2-5; no definite D call. Deletions cut 1 base from V and 5 bases from J, with 11 bases between. The length of the CDR3 is 14 residues. In DNA form, the CDR3 reads TGTGCCAGCAGTTTAGGGCGACGGATCGAGACCCAGTACTTC. Protein sequence: CASSLGRRIETQYF.

This clonotype was seen more than once but under ten times. This could be a read error, since a much larger clone is one nucleotide away. The chain is built from TRBV20-1 and TRBJ2-7; the D gene is possibly TRBD2 (6 bases). CDR1 and CDR2 from the germline V gene are DFQATT and SNEGSKA (reference sequence). This CDR3 region has 13 residues. Trimming pared 6 bases from V and 5 bases from J, leaving 17 bases between. Written as DNA, the CDR3 is TGCAGTGCCAGGTCCGGACTATCGGACGAGCAGTACTTC. This codes for CSARSGLSDEQYF.

By share of the sample, this clonotype is large. The germline gene is not matched at one end of the junction; a read error may be the cause. V usage is TRBV7-2 and J usage is TRBJ2-7, with 9 bases matching TRBD2. There are 15 residues in the CDR3. The V gene's germline CDR1 is SGHTA and CDR2 FQGNSA. The CDR3 region is CASSELPSAGGNLHF. The CDR3 bases are TGTGCCAGCAGTGAGTTACCCTCAGCGGGAGGTAACCTCCACTTC.

Note on this clonotype: This may be a read error, as it is one base from a much larger clone. The V call is TRBV5-4, the J call TRBJ2-1; 7 bases are shared with TRBD1. The CDR3 runs 13 residues. Germline V gene data show CDR1 as SGHNT and CDR2 as YYREEE (reference sequence). The CDR3 bases are TGTGCCAGCAGGGGGGACAGTTACAATGGGCAGTTCTTC. Amino acid sequence: CASRGDSYNGQFF.